The 19 T cell receptor beta chains below were found in one sample sequenced in a study of T cells in Graves' hyperthyroidism and ophthalmopathy. TCR beta CDR3 sequences were amplified from RNA transcripts. First-round RT-PCR with HTBI primers amplified the TCR CDR3 region. TCRdb passed the multiplex PCR reads through MiXCR, listing each CDR3 protein once. The data show over 700,000 distinct CDR3 sequences, more than 30% seen once. The sequenced material came from blood. Every receptor here comes from a man in his late teens or twenties with Graves' hyperthyroidism.

On this clonotype itself: At one end the junction does not follow the germline gene, possibly because of a read error. This sequence joins TRBV25-1 and TRBJ1-6, with a tentative D call TRBD1 (6 bases). Germline V gene sequence: CDR1 MGHDK, CDR2 SYGVNS. CDR3 length: 14 residues. Here the CDR3 reads CASTLIRGNSPLHF. DNA of the CDR3: TGCGCCAGCACCCTCATCAGGGGTAATTCACCCCTCCACTTT.

The table lists this clonotype with a few counts. The chain links TRBV7-9 to TRBJ1-1; tentatively, D is TRBD1 (6 bases). V dropped 5 bases and J dropped 5 bases, with 24 bases sitting between them. Germline V gives CDR1 SEHNR, CDR2 FQNEAQ (reference sequence). The CDR3 runs to 17 residues. CDR3 sequence (DNA): TGTGCCAGCAGCCGCAGTCAGGGGCTCTCAACGGGGACTGAAGCTTTCTTT. The encoded protein is CASSRSQGLSTGTEAFF.

There are a few counts of this clonotype. V usage is TRBV9 and J usage is TRBJ1-6, with D perhaps TRBD1 (6 bases). V dropped 4 bases and J dropped 7 bases, with 12 bases sitting between them. The V gene's germline CDR1 is SGDLS and CDR2 YYNGEE. The CDR3 runs to 14 residues. The CDR3 coding sequence is TGTGCCAGCAGCTTTGAGGGGGAAAATTCACCCCTCCACTTT. Translated, it gives CASSFEGENSPLHF. The full variable domain, with the rest looked up from reference TRBV9 and TRBJ1-6, is DSGVTQTPKHLITATGQRVTLRCSPRSGDLSVYWYQQSLDQGLQFLIQYYNGEERAKGNILERFSAQQFPDLHSELNLSSLELGDSALYFCASSFEGENSPLHFGNGTRLTVT.

There are a few counts of this clonotype. The chain is built from TRBV5-1 and TRBJ2-7, with D possibly matching TRBD1 (6 bases). V was cut by 1 base and J by 6 bases, with 14 bases left in between. Germline CDR1 reads SGHRS; CDR2 reads YFSETQ. The CDR3 consists of 14 residues. CDR3 nucleotide sequence: TGCGCCAGCAGCTTGCTGGCAGGGGAAAGCGAGCAGTACTTC. This codes for CASSLLAGESEQYF. The complete variable domain, with remaining parts taken from reference TRBV5-1 and TRBJ2-7, reads KAGVTQTPRYLIKTRGQQVTLSCSPISGHRSVSWYQQTPGQGLQFLFEYFSETQRNKGNFPGRFSGRQFSNSRSEMNVSTLELGDSALYLCASSLLAGESEQYFGPGTRLTVT.

The sample holds one count of this clonotype. J is TRBJ1-5 and V is TRBV7-9; D remains ambiguous. This CDR3 contains 12 residues. V was trimmed by 5 bases and J by 11 bases, leaving 13 bases between them. Germline V gene data show CDR1 as SEHNR and CDR2 as FQNEAQ (reference sequence). As DNA, the CDR3 is TGTGCCAGCAGCCTGGGCGACGGGACCCAGCATTTT. Translation: CASSLGDGTQHF.

This chain uses TRBV7-3 with TRBJ2-6; D not resolved. The CDR3 length is 16 residues. Trimming removed 5 bases at V and 0 bases at J, with 11 bases between. In germline, CDR1 is SGHTA, CDR2 FQGTGA. DNA for the CDR3: TGTGCCAGCAGCCAGAGTATTATCTCTGGGGCCAACGTCCTGACTTTC. Its protein product is CASSQSIISGANVLTF.

This clonotype appeared a few times. The CDR3: CASSLGAGDGETQYF. The DNA for the CDR3 is TGTGCCAGCAGTTTAGGTGCAGGGGATGGAGAGACCCAGTACTTC. This rearrangement joins TRBV12-3 or TRBV12-4 to TRBJ2-5, with D possibly matching TRBD1 (6 bases). The V gene lost 1 base and the J gene lost 4 bases, with 13 bases spanning the gap. This CDR3 has 15 residues.

To note about this clonotype: A much more abundant neighbour one base away suggests this may be a read error. This CDR3 is missing its conserved last phenylalanine or tryptophan, likely due to a read error. The chain employs TRBV24-1 and TRBJ2-5; maybe TRBD2 (5 bases). Trimming took 3 bases from V and 4 from J, leaving 14 bases between them. The germline V gene has CDR1 KGHDR and CDR2 SFDVKD. CDR3 length: 15 amino acids. This CDR3 is CATSDPTGDGETQYL. The CDR3 coding sequence is TGTGCCACCAGTGATCCGACCGGGGATGGAGAGACCCAGTACCTC.

The CDR3 spells CATNDDTRYSYEQYF. For the CDR3, the DNA is TGTGCCACCAACGATGACACAAGATACTCCTACGAGCAGTACTTC. The chain recombines TRBV24-1 with TRBJ2-7; no reliable D call. The CDR3 has 15 amino acids. CDR1 is KGHDR, CDR2 SFDVKD, per germline. Trimming pared 8 bases from V and 0 bases from J, leaving 16 bases between.

Here the CDR3 DNA reads TGTGCCATCAGGAGCGGGGGGTACGAGCAGTACTTC. Its translation: CAIRSGGYEQYF. V and J are TRBV10-3 and TRBJ2-7, with TRBD2 matching 9 bases. With 6 bases clipped from V and 4 bases from J, the junction kept 1 base outside the gene matches. Germline V lookup: CDR1 ENHRY, CDR2 SYGVKD. This CDR3 is built from 12 residues.

V is TRBV20-1 and J is TRBJ2-6; 9 positions agree with TRBD2. Germline trimming cut 5 bases from V and 0 bases from J; bases unmatched to any gene: 5. Per germline, CDR1 DFQATT and CDR2 SNEGSKA (reference sequence). There are 16 residues in the CDR3. CDR3 nucleotides: TGCAGTGCTTCTCTAGCGGGGTCCTCTGGGGCCAACGTCCTGACTTTC. Its protein is CSASLAGSSGANVLTF.

This clonotype came up a few times. This sequence joins TRBV2 and TRBJ1-1; 11 bases fit TRBD1. After removal of 7 bases from V and 4 bases from J, the junction contained 8 bases not matched to a gene. The germline V gene encodes CDR1 SNHLY and CDR2 FYNNEI. The CDR3 runs 15 residues. The CDR3 loop reads CASNRDRGFGTEAFF. The CDR3 DNA is TGTGCCAGCAATCGGGACAGGGGGTTTGGCACTGAAGCTTTCTTT.

This clonotype was detected ten times or more. The chain couples TRBV10-3 to TRBJ2-7, with 9 bases that match TRBD1. Looked up from germline, CDR1 is ENHRY and CDR2 is SYGVKD. Trimming at V came to 10 bases and at J to 0 bases, leaving 7 bases not matched to a gene. The length of the CDR3 is 14 residues. CDR3 in DNA: TGTGCCACCTTGCCGGGACAGGGCTCCTACGAGCAGTACTTC. Translating it yields CATLPGQGSYEQYF.

This clonotype was counted many times. The V call is TRBV15, the J call TRBJ2-5, with D perhaps given as TRBD1 or TRBD2 (5 bases each). CDR3 size: 15 residues. Looked up from germline, CDR1 is LNHNV and CDR2 is YYDKDF (reference sequence). V was cut by 0 bases and J by 5 bases, with 13 bases left in between. CDR3 DNA sequence: TGTGCCACCAGCAGAGATGAGGGGTTAGGGGAGACCCAGTACTTC. This gives the protein CATSRDEGLGETQYF.

A few counts support this clonotype. The V call is TRBV24-1, the J call TRBJ1-5; D is unclear. The length of the CDR3 is 12 residues. Germline V lookup: CDR1 KGHDR, CDR2 SFDVKD. V was cut by 4 bases and J by 7 bases, with 7 bases left in between. The CDR3 DNA follows: TGTGCCACCAGTGACCGCAGACAGCCCCAGCATTTT. It specifies CATSDRRQPQHF.

Notes on this clonotype: This clone may be a read error of a much larger clone one base away. V and J are TRBV10-3 and TRBJ1-4; D gene unclear. The V end was cut by 8 bases, the J end by 3 bases, with 13 bases between. CDR3 length: 14 residues. Germline assignment: CDR1 ENHRY and CDR2 SYGVKD. The CDR3 protein is CAIAPDQANEKLFF. The CDR3 DNA reads as TGTGCCATCGCTCCAGACCAGGCTAATGAAAAACTGTTTTTT.

The rearrangement joins TRBV14 to TRBJ1-2, with D possibly TRBD1 on 5 matching bases. V was pared by 4 bases and J by 6 bases, with 18 bases between. Germline CDR1 SGHDN, CDR2 FVKESK. The CDR3 spans 15 residues. The chain's CDR3 is CASSRAGTRADGYTF. The CDR3 DNA reads as TGTGCCAGCAGCCGCGCCGGGACGAGGGCGGATGGCTACACCTTC.

This clonotype was counted a few times. The chain couples TRBV6-5 to TRBJ1-5, with no clear D. Looked up from germline, CDR1 is MNHEY and CDR2 is SVGAGI. CDR3 length equals 13 residues. With 9 bases removed from V and 3 bases from J, the gap between germline ends came to 12 bases. The CDR3 is CASPGPYNQPQHF. The CDR3 DNA is TGTGCCAGTCCCGGACCGTACAATCAGCCCCAGCATTTT.

This clonotype was seen more than once but under ten times. This rearrangement joins TRBV12-3 or TRBV12-4 to TRBJ2-5; D may be TRBD2 (7 bases). The CDR3 covers 13 residues. V shed 6 bases and J shed 7 bases, with 15 bases lying between them. CDR3 DNA: TGTGCCAGCAGCGGGGGGCCGCGGGCGACCCAGTACTTC. This encodes CASSGGPRATQYF.